This entry lists 14 T cell receptor beta chains sequenced from one sample in a study of tumor-infiltrating lymphocytes in primary liver carcinoma. The input was approximately 0.45 ug total RNA; TCR beta cDNA was made from it with a constant-region primer. Construction of TCR beta libraries relied on three successive nested multiplex PCR rounds employing slightly modified ARM-PCR. TRBV1-TRBV30 forward primers paired with a C-beta reverse primer drove the first two PCR rounds, about 10 cycles each. In TCRdb, the multiplex PCR reads were re-called with MiXCR into one record per CDR3 protein. The sample lists more than 55,000 distinct CDR3 sequences, about two thirds occurring once. The tissue used was unsorted bulk material of roughly 17-34 mg. RNA and DNA were co-extracted from it with the AllPrep DNA/RNA mini kit. Sequencing was performed on liver tumor tissue from sampling region 2. The subset here: tumor region T2, inferior pole. The source is a man between 35 and 55 years old with primary liver carcinoma and hepatitis B virus infection.

As concerns this clonotype: One end of the junction varies from germline; a read error may be responsible. V gene TRBV10-3 combines with J gene TRBJ2-3, with a tentative D call TRBD2 (5 bases). Germline V lookup: CDR1 ENHRY, CDR2 SYGVKD. The CDR3 length is 13 residues. CDR3 sequence (DNA): TGTGTCATCAGTGGATCAGCGGAAGATACGCAGTATTTT. As protein: CVISGSAEDTQYF.

By share, this clonotype counts as medium-sized (0.01 to 0.1%). The chain employs TRBV11-2 and TRBJ2-7, with 9 bases identical to TRBD2. Germline lookup yields CDR1 SGHAT and CDR2 FQNNGV. CDR3 length: 15 amino acids. The V segment lost 2 bases and the J segment 2 bases; nucleotides outside the gene matches: 4. The chain's CDR3 is CASSLMVAGAYEQYF. In DNA, the CDR3 is TGTGCCAGCAGCTTAATGGTAGCGGGAGCCTACGAGCAGTACTTC.

This clonotype has a handful of counts. One end of the junction varies from germline; a read error may be responsible. The gene calls are TRBV2 and TRBJ1-1; no clear D gene. The CDR3 runs 14 residues. Germline V gene sequence: CDR1 SNHLY, CDR2 FYNNEI. In nucleotides, the CDR3 is TGTACCAGCAGTACCTCAGCAGAGAACACTGAAGCTTTCTTT. Translating it yields CTSSTSAENTEAFF.

This clonotype appeared once. This could be a read error, since a much larger clone is one nucleotide away. CDR3: CANRPQRGTNEKLFF. In nucleotides, the CDR3 is TGCGCCAACAGACCACAAAGGGGGACTAATGAAAAACTGTTTTTT. This sequence joins TRBV5-1 and TRBJ1-4, with a possible D match to TRBD1 (6 bases). The CDR3 is 15 amino acids. The germline V gene encodes CDR1 SGHRS and CDR2 YFSETQ. V lost 9 bases, J lost 2 bases, and 17 bases lay in between. Supplemented by reference TRBV5-1 and TRBJ1-4, the full variable domain reads KAGVTQTPRYLIKTRGQQVTLSCSPISGHRSVSWYQQTPGQGLQFLFEYFSETQRNKGNFPGRFSGRQFSNSRSEMNVSTLELGDSALYLCANRPQRGTNEKLFFGSGTQLSVL.

This clonotype came up a few times. Possible read error: a much larger clone is one base away. This CDR3 reads CANSQDRGAGGGELFF. In DNA form, the CDR3 reads TGCGCCAACAGCCAAGATAGGGGGGCCGGGGGCGGGGAGCTGTTTTTT. The V and J genes are TRBV4-3 and TRBJ2-2; D is tentatively TRBD1 or TRBD2 (6 bases each). The length of the CDR3 is 16 residues. Germline V lookup: CDR1 LGHNA, CDR2 YSLEER.

About this clonotype: A much larger clone is a single base away; this may be a read error. This chain connects TRBV28 to TRBJ1-1; D perhaps matches TRBD1 (6 bases). Germline V lookup: CDR1 MDHEN, CDR2 SYDVKM. V was shortened by 3 bases and J by 6 bases, with 11 bases between the two germline ends. CDR3 size: 13 residues. CDR3 in amino acids: CASSLGGKSEAFF. The CDR3 nucleotides are TGTGCCAGCAGTTTGGGGGGCAAATCTGAAGCTTTCTTT.

A remark on this clonotype: At one end, the junction sequence differs from germline, possibly due to a read error. This chain links TRBV4-2 with TRBJ2-3; the D gene is possibly TRBD2 (6 bases). This CDR3 is 18 amino acids long. From germline, CDR1 is LGHNA and CDR2 YNFKEQ. The CDR3 is CASSQVALLTGATDTQYF. CDR3 bases: TGTGCCAGCAGCCAAGTGGCGCTCCTAACGGGAGCGACAGATACACAGTATTTT.

As to this clonotype: It may be a read error: a sequence one base away is much more abundant. V is TRBV11-3 and J is TRBJ2-1; 11 bases map to TRBD2. The CDR3 totals 17 residues. CDR1 is SGHNT and CDR2 is YENEEA in the germline V gene. J gave up 4 bases and V 5 bases, and 10 bases lay outside the gene matches. CDR3 DNA: TGTGCCAGCAGCATTGGACTAGCGGGTCTTAGTTACAATGAGCAGTTCTTC. It encodes CASSIGLAGLSYNEQFF.

The chain joins TRBV12-3 or TRBV12-4 to TRBJ2-7; the match to TRBD2 covers 9 bases. This CDR3 contains 18 residues. The V segment lost 0 bases and the J segment 0 bases; nucleotides outside the gene matches: 9. CDR3 in DNA: TGTGCCAGCAGTTTAGCACGGGCTAGCGGGAACCTCTCCTACGAGCAGTACTTC. Its protein is CASSLARASGNLSYEQYF.

As concerns this clonotype: This likely comes from a read error, as the CDR3 has no conserved phenylalanine or tryptophan at its end. The rearrangement joins TRBV10-3 to TRBJ2-2; 7 bases align to TRBD1. The CDR3 sequence is 17 residues long. The germline gives CDR1 ENHRY, CDR2 SYGVKD. The CDR3 nucleotides read TGTGTCATCAGTAAACAAGGGACAGCATCTAACACCGGGGAGCTGTTTTCT. Residues: CVISKQGTASNTGELFS.

This clonotype is a singleton in its sample. The missing conserved phenylalanine or tryptophan at the end of this CDR3 makes a read error likely. The rearrangement uses TRBV5-4 and TRBJ1-1; no firm D call. Germline CDR1 reads SGHNT; CDR2 reads YYREEE (reference sequence). CDR3 length equals 13 residues. The CDR3 DNA is TGTGCCAGTAGCTCTCCGACGAACACTGAAGCTTTCTCT. Residues: CASSSPTNTEAFS.

Turning to this clonotype: A much larger clonotype is one base distant, so this may be a read error. This CDR3 is CSAVRENNEQFF. The CDR3 bases are TGCAGCGCGGTGAGGGAGAACAATGAGCAGTTCTTC. The rearrangement joins TRBV29-1 to TRBJ2-1; D is possibly TRBD2 (5 bases). V was trimmed by 7 bases and J by 5 bases, leaving 12 bases between them. This CDR3 comprises 12 residues. Germline values: CDR1 SQVTM, CDR2 ANQGSEA.

Regarding this clonotype: Relative to the germline gene, one junction end is altered; a read error may explain this. V usage is TRBV28 and J usage is TRBJ1-2, with unresolved D. CDR1 is MDHEN, CDR2 SYDVKM, per germline. The CDR3 length is 13 residues. The DNA of the CDR3 is TGTGCCAACAGTTTAATGGTCAGTTATGGCTACACCTTC. The encoded protein is CANSLMVSYGYTF.

Notes on this clonotype: Lacking the conserved final phenylalanine or tryptophan, this CDR3 likely reflects a read error. The J gene is TRBJ1-1, the V gene TRBV5-5, with TRBD1 matching over 8 bases. Losses at the gene ends were 4 bases for V and 4 bases for J; bases not matched to a gene: 12. Germline CDR1 reads SGHKS; CDR2 reads YYEKEE (reference sequence). The CDR3 length is 16 residues. This CDR3 reads CASSQGQGHDFTEAFS. CDR3 sequence (DNA): TGTGCCAGCAGCCAAGGACAGGGACATGATTTCACTGAAGCTTTCTCT.